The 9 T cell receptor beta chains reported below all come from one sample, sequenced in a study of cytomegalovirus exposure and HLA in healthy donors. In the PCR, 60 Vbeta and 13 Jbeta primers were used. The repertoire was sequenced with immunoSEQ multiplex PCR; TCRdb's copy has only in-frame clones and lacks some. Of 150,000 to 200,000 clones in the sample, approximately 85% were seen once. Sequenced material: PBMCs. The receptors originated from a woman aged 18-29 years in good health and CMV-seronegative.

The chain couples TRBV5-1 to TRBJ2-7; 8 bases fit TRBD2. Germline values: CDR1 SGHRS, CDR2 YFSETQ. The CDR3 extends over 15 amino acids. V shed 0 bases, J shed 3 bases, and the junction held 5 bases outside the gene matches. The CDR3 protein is CASSLVRGANYEQYF. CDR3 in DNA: TGCGCCAGCAGCTTGGTGCGGGGGGCCAACTACGAGCAGTACTTC.

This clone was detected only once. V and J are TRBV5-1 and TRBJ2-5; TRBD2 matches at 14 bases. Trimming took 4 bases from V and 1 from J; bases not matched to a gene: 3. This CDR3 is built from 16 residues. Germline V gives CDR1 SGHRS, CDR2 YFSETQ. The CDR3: CASSPGTSGGQETQYF. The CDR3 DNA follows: TGCGCCAGCAGCCCTGGGACTAGCGGGGGCCAAGAGACCCAGTACTTC.

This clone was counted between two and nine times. CDR3 loop: CASSFLIAGRSYEQYF. CDR3 DNA sequence: TGTGCCAGCAGCTTCCTAATAGCGGGGAGATCCTACGAGCAGTACTTC. The genes are TRBV7-9 and TRBJ2-7, with 8 bases identical to TRBD2. The germline V gene encodes CDR1 SEHNR and CDR2 FQNEAQ (reference sequence). The CDR3 loop spans 16 amino acids. J gave up 1 base and V 3 bases, and 8 bases lay outside the gene matches.

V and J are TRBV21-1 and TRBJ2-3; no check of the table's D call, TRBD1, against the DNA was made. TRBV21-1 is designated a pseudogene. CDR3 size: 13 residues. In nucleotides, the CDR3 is TGTGCCAGCAAACCGACAGGTTCGGATACGCAGTATTTT. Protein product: CASKPTGSDTQYF.

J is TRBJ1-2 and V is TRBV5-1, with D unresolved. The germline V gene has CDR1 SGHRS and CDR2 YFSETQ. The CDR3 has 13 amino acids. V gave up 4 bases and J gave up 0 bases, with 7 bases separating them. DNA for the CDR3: TGCGCCAGCAGCGAGACAACTAACTATGGCTACACCTTC. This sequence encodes CASSETTNYGYTF.

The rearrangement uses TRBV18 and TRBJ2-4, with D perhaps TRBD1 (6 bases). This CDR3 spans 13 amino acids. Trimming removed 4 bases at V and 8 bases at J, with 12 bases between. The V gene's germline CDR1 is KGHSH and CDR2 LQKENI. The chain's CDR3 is CASSRQESDIQYF. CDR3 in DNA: TGTGCCAGCTCACGACAGGAGAGCGACATTCAGTACTTC.

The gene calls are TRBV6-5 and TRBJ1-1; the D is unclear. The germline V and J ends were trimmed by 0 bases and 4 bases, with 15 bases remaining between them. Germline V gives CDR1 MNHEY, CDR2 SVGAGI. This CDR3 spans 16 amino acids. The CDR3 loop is CASSYSEPSLGTEAFF. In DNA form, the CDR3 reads TGTGCCAGCAGTTACTCAGAGCCTTCTCTCGGCACTGAAGCTTTCTTT.

This CDR3 is CASSPPPLNEQYF. The CDR3 DNA follows: TGTGCCAGCAGCCCCCCTCCACTTAATGAGCAGTACTTC. This chain uses TRBV7-2 with TRBJ2-7; unclear D gene. Germline lookup yields CDR1 SGHTA and CDR2 FQGNSA. Deletions cut 5 bases from V and 7 bases from J, with 15 bases between. The length of the CDR3 is 13 residues.

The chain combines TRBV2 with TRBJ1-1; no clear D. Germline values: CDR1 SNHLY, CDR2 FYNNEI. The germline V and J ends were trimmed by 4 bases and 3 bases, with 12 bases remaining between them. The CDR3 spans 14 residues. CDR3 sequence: CASSGTLVDTEAFF. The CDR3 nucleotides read TGTGCCAGCAGTGGAACCCTAGTCGACACTGAAGCTTTCTTT.